The rows below give T cell receptor beta chains drawn from one sample of a study of post-analysis software for immune sequencing data. Each CDR3 protein is one row after TCRdb ran MiXCR on the PCR reads. The table includes some 690,000 distinct CDR3 sequences, roughly 30% detected once. Sample: blood. The receptors originated from a girl aged 10 to 17 with multiple sclerosis. The CDR3 runs from the conserved cysteine through the conserved F or W. The D gene is left open where the match is weak. Not all rows give a size; the values are once, few, many and, for expanded clones, a class.

>TRBV5-1|NA|NA|TRBJ1-2
TGCGCCAGCACGGACAGCCAGCAAGCTAACTATGGCTACACCTTC
CASTDSQQANYGYTF
>TRBV13|few|NA|TRBJ2-7
TGTGCCAGCAGCTTAGGGTATGGGGAGCAGTACTTC
CASSLGYGEQYF
>TRBV7-9|NA|TRBD1|TRBJ1-1
TGTGCCAGCAGTCCACAACAGGGGGAAAGGGTTGAAGCTTTCTTT
CASSPQQGERVEAFF
>TRBV4-3|NA|NA|TRBJ1-4
TGCGCCAGCAGCCAAGATCACGGGCAGGGATTACGAAAACTGTTTTTT
CASSQDHGQGLRKLFF
>TRBV20-1|few|TRBD1|TRBJ2-6
TGCAGTGCAGCACCGACGAAGGGACAGGGTTTCGTTGGGGCCAACGTCCTGACTTTC
CSAAPTKGQGFVGANVLTF
>TRBV5-5|NA|NA|TRBJ1-4
TGTGCCAGCAGCTTGTTGACTGAGAATGAAAAACTGTTTTTT
CASSLLTENEKLFF
>TRBV10-3|few|NA|TRBJ2-1
TGTGCCATCAGGACTGGGGGGGGCCCCGGCGCCAATGAGCAGTTCTTC
CAIRTGGGPGANEQFF
>TRBV7-9|few|NA|TRBJ2-5
TGTGCCAGCAGCCACCCGGACCGGCAAGAGACCCAGTACTTC
CASSHPDRQETQYF
>TRBV7-7|NA|NA|TRBJ2-6
TGTGCCAGCAGCCCACGTGAGGGCGGCTCTGGGGCCAACGTCCAGACTTTC
CASSPREGGSGANVQTF
>TRBV29-1|NA|NA|TRBJ2-1
TGCAGCGTTGAAGGTGGGGACCACTACAATGAGCAGTTCTTC
CSVEGGDHYNEQFF
>TRBV5-1|NA|NA|TRBJ1-2
TGCGCCAGCAATCCTGGGGACCCCGCGGGCTATGGCTACACCTTC
CASNPGDPAGYGYTF
>TRBV20-1|few|NA|TRBJ2-1
TGCAGTGCCCTCGGACGGCGGGATCCCTACAATGAGCAGTTCTTC
CSALGRRDPYNEQFF
>TRBV7-2|few|NA|TRBJ2-5
TGTGCCAGCAGCTTCTTACCACAAGAGACCCAGTACTTC
CASSFLPQETQYF
>TRBV28|NA|NA|TRBJ1-5
TGTGCCAGCAGTAGCTCAGGTTACCTGCAGCCCCAGCATTTT
CASSSSGYLQPQHF
>TRBV7-8|few|TRBD1|TRBJ2-7
TGTGCCAGCAGCCTGTGGACAGGGGGCTCCTACGAGCAGTACTTC
CASSLWTGGSYEQYF
>TRBV10-3|few|NA|TRBJ2-1
TGTGCCATCAGTGACCCCAGAGAGGCTTCTTACAATGAGCAGTTCTTC
CAISDPREASYNEQFF
>TRBV7-9|NA|TRBD2|TRBJ2-3
TGTGCCAGCAGATACGGACTAGCGGGAGCGGCAGATACGCAGTATTTT
CASRYGLAGAADTQYF
>TRBV20-1|few|NA|TRBJ1-5
TGCAGTGCTAGAGGCGAGGGACGCCCGGATCAGCCCCAGCATTTT
CSARGEGRPDQPQHF
>TRBV6-5|NA|NA|TRBJ1-5
TGTGCCAGCAGTTTCGGCCTTACCGGGGAGCCCCAGCATTTT
CASSFGLTGEPQHF
>TRBV5-1|few|TRBD1|TRBJ2-1
TGCGCCAGCAGCTCGACAGGGGGATATGGGGAGCAGTTCTTC
CASSSTGGYGEQFF
>TRBV12-3/TRBV12-4|NA|TRBD1|TRBJ2-6
TGTGCCAGCAGTTTCCTCGTGGACAGGGGGTTACCGGGGGCCAACGTCCTGACTTTC
CASSFLVDRGLPGANVLTF
>TRBV7-9|NA|TRBD1|TRBJ1-2
TGTGCCAGCAGCATACAGGGGCAGTGGGGCTACACCTTC
CASSIQGQWGYTF
>TRBV12-3/TRBV12-4|few|TRBD2|TRBJ2-7
TGTGCCAGCACCTCCGGGACTAGCGGGAGTAGGTCCTACGAGCAGTACTTC
CASTSGTSGSRSYEQYF
>TRBV28|NA|TRBD1|TRBJ2-5
TGTGCCAGCAGTAGCCCGGGACAGGGGCAGAAGCAGTACTTC
CASSSPGQGQKQYF
>TRBV15|NA|TRBD1|TRBJ2-2
TGTGCCACCAGCAGAAGACAGGGTGGCACCGGGGAGCTGTTTTTT
CATSRRQGGTGELFF
>TRBV20-1|NA|NA|TRBJ1-5
TGCAGTGCTAGAGATATGTCGGGGGCGCAAGATCAGCCCCAGCATTTT
CSARDMSGAQDQPQHF
>TRBV29-1|many|NA|TRBJ2-3
TGCAGCGTTGTCCAGGAAACAGATACGCAGTATTTT
CSVVQETDTQYF